Presented here are 18 T cell receptor beta chains from one specimen sequenced in a study of control samples from healthy donors and cancer patients. Sequencing used immunoSEQ multiplex PCR; TCRdb keeps in-frame clones, though not all of them. In the table there are about 410,000 clones, 75% to 95% of which are singletons. Sequencing used PBMCs. These receptors were collected from a man aged 35 to 55 with head and neck cancer.

This clone was found once. The rearrangement uses TRBV6-5 and TRBJ1-1; TRBD1 aligns across 7 bases. Germline V gene lookup returns CDR1 MNHEY and CDR2 SVGAGI. V was pared by 3 bases and J by 6 bases, with 10 bases of the junction left unmatched. The CDR3 runs to 15 residues. CDR3 DNA: TGTGCCAGCAGTTATCACAGGGGACCTGAAGCTGAAGCTTTCTTT. This sequence encodes CASSYHRGPEAEAFF.

The rearrangement links TRBV28 to TRBJ1-2; tentatively, D is TRBD1 (6 bases). This CDR3 contains 13 residues. The germline CDR1 and CDR2 sequences are MDHEN and SYDVKM. Trimming stripped 5 bases from V and 8 bases from J, with 15 bases between. The CDR3 DNA reads as TGTGCCAGCAGTCGCCAAACAGGGATCGGCTACACCTTC. Its translation is CASSRQTGIGYTF.

This clone was seen more than once but under ten times. This sequence joins TRBV5-4 and TRBJ2-7; the D call may be TRBD1 or TRBD2 (5 bases each). CDR3 length: 14 amino acids. Looked up from germline, CDR1 is SGHNT and CDR2 is YYREEE (reference sequence). V lost 3 bases to trimming and J lost 0 bases, with 10 bases between them. The CDR3 nucleotides are TGTGCCAGCAGCTCATGGGGGAGCTCCTACGAGCAGTACTTC. This encodes CASSSWGSSYEQYF. Using reference TRBV5-4 and TRBJ2-7 for the parts outside the CDR3, the full variable domain is ETGVTQSPTHLIKTRGQQVTLRCSSQSGHNTVSWYQQALGQGPQFIFQYYREEENGRGNFPPRFSGLQFPNYSSELNVNALELDDSALYLCASSSWGSSYEQYFGPGTRLTVT.

The chain links TRBV30 to TRBJ1-5; D is undetermined. Germline loops: CDR1 GTSNPN, CDR2 SVGIG (reference sequence). The CDR3 length is 13 residues. V was shortened by 1 base and J by 5 bases, with 9 bases between the two germline ends. CDR3 nucleotides: TGTGCCTGGAGTGGGCAGTGGGATCAGCCCCAGCATTTT. Protein: CAWSGQWDQPQHF.

This clone has just one count. This sample also contains other DNA sequences that code for the same CDR3. The V gene is TRBV4-3, the J gene TRBJ2-5; 9 nucleotides agree with TRBD1. The V gene's germline CDR1 is LGHNA and CDR2 YSLEER. The CDR3 extends over 13 amino acids. V trimming: 3 bases; J trimming: 4 bases; junction bases outside the gene matches: 0. The CDR3 bases are TGCGCCAGCAGCCAGGACAGGGGAGAGACCCAGTACTTC. Translating it yields CASSQDRGETQYF.

This chain's CDR3 is CASSASLSSYNEQFF. Here the CDR3 DNA reads TGTGCCAGCAGCGCCTCATTGAGCTCCTACAATGAGCAGTTCTTC. The rearrangement joins TRBV6-4 to TRBJ2-1; no clear D. The germline gives CDR1 MRHNA, CDR2 SNTAGT. This CDR3 comprises 15 residues. V lost 6 bases and J 0 bases, leaving 12 bases between the germline ends.

The chain couples TRBV5-1 to TRBJ2-2; D not certain. V was trimmed by 8 bases and J by 3 bases, leaving 5 bases between them. The CDR3 sequence is 11 residues long. The germline gives CDR1 SGHRS, CDR2 YFSETQ. The CDR3 DNA follows: TGCGCCAGTTACGACACCGGGGAGCTGTTTTTT. This codes for CASYDTGELFF.

The chain employs TRBV3-1 (or the pseudogene TRBV3-2) and TRBJ2-2, with 12 bases lining up with TRBD2. The germline V gene has CDR1 LGHDT and CDR2 YNNKEL (reference sequence). The CDR3 contains 16 residues. Unmatched junction bases numbered 6, after V lost 4 bases and J lost 6 bases. CDR3 coding DNA: TGTGCCAGCAGCCTAGGGACTAGCGGGTACCCCGGGGAGCTGTTTTTT. The encoded protein is CASSLGTSGYPGELFF.

This clone appeared once. The gene calls are TRBV7-2 and TRBJ1-3, with D tentatively TRBD1 (5 bases). Per the germline V gene, CDR1 is SGHTA and CDR2 is FQGNSA. The CDR3 spans 15 residues. Trimming removed 0 bases at V and 0 bases at J, with 6 bases between. The CDR3 loop is CASSLAQGSGNTIYF. The CDR3 DNA reads as TGTGCCAGCAGCTTAGCTCAGGGCTCTGGAAACACCATATATTTT.

The chain combines TRBV2 with TRBJ1-1; D gene uncertain. The germline CDR1 and CDR2 sequences are SNHLY and FYNNEI. With 6 bases removed from V and 7 bases from J, the gap between germline ends came to 12 bases. The CDR3 runs 12 residues. This chain's CDR3 is CASRQRTFEAFF. The CDR3 coding sequence is TGTGCCAGCAGACAGAGGACCTTTGAAGCTTTCTTT.

The chain uses TRBV5-4 and TRBJ2-7; 14 nucleotides align to TRBD2. The ends lost 4 bases at V and 3 bases at J; junction bases unmatched: 3. CDR3 length: 15 amino acids. Germline assignment: CDR1 SGHNT and CDR2 YYREEE (reference sequence). The CDR3 sequence is CASSEGLAGDYEQYF. The DNA for the CDR3 is TGTGCCAGCAGCGAGGGACTAGCGGGAGACTACGAGCAGTACTTC.

This sequence joins TRBV6-2 or TRBV6-3 and TRBJ2-3; 8 positions match TRBD1. V was pared by 0 bases and J by 5 bases, with 10 bases of the junction left unmatched. This CDR3 has 17 amino acids. Looked up from germline, CDR1 is MNHEY and CDR2 is SVGEGT. CDR3 loop: CASSYSTGGLVEDTQYF. The CDR3 DNA sequence: TGTGCCAGCAGTTACTCCACAGGGGGGTTAGTGGAAGATACGCAGTATTTT.

The V gene is TRBV7-9, the J gene TRBJ1-1, with a tentative D call TRBD1 (5 bases). CDR1 is SEHNR, CDR2 FQNEAQ, per germline (reference sequence). Trimming took off 1 base at V and 1 base at J, with 13 bases between the two ends. This CDR3 has 16 residues. CDR3 DNA: TGTGCCAGCAGCTTAGACAGGTACAGGTGGAACACTGAAGCTTTCTTT. Residues: CASSLDRYRWNTEAFF.

The J gene is TRBJ2-2, the V gene TRBV7-9; D perhaps matches TRBD1 (6 bases). Germline V gene lookup returns CDR1 SEHNR and CDR2 FQNEAQ (reference sequence). CDR3 length: 16 residues. Trimming shortened V by 5 bases and J by 0 bases, and 13 bases separated the two germline ends. Here the CDR3 reads CASSRSGTTNTGELFF. The CDR3 region has the DNA TGTGCCAGCAGCCGATCCGGGACAACGAACACCGGGGAGCTGTTTTTT. The whole variable domain, remainder taken from reference TRBV7-9 and TRBJ2-2, is DTGVSQNPRHKITKRGQNVTFRCDPISEHNRLYWYRQTLGQGPEFLTYFQNEAQLEKSRLLSDRFSAERPKGSFSTLEIQRTEQGDSAMYLCASSRSGTTNTGELFFGEGSRLTVL.

The chain carries TRBV5-4 and TRBJ2-7; unclear D gene. Looked up from germline, CDR1 is SGHNT and CDR2 is YYREEE (reference sequence). This CDR3 has 15 amino acids. The V end lost 0 bases, the J end lost 7 bases, and 17 bases lay between the germline ends. CDR3 region: CASSLVATSTGEQYF. The CDR3 DNA sequence: TGTGCCAGCAGCTTGGTGGCCACATCTACCGGGGAGCAGTACTTC. Drawing the rest from reference TRBV5-4 and TRBJ2-7, the complete variable domain is ETGVTQSPTHLIKTRGQQVTLRCSSQSGHNTVSWYQQALGQGPQFIFQYYREEENGRGNFPPRFSGLQFPNYSSELNVNALELDDSALYLCASSLVATSTGEQYFGPGTRLTVT.

V and J are TRBV13 and TRBJ2-1; 7 positions match TRBD2. CDR3 length: 15 amino acids. V lost 0 bases to trimming and J lost 5 bases; unmatched junction nucleotides: 4. Germline CDR1 is PRHDT and CDR2 is FYEKMQ (reference sequence). The CDR3 region has the DNA TGTGCCAGCAGCTTAGGACTAGCGCGAGACAATGAGCAGTTCTTC. It yields the protein CASSLGLARDNEQFF.

V and J are TRBV15 and TRBJ2-7, with a weak D call TRBD1 (5 bases). V gave up 3 bases and J gave up 2 bases, with 8 bases separating them. CDR1 is LNHNV and CDR2 is YYDKDF in the germline V gene (reference sequence). The CDR3 consists of 13 residues. CDR3 DNA: TGTGCCACCAGCAGGGAAGGGGCCTACGAGCAGTACTTC. This translates into CATSREGAYEQYF. Full variable domain (remainder filled in from reference TRBV15 and TRBJ2-7): DAMVIQNPRYQVTQFGKPVTLSCSQTLNHNVMYWYQQKSSQAPKLLFHYYDKDFNNEADTPDNFQSRRPNTSFCFLDIRSPGLGDTAMYLCATSREGAYEQYFGPGTRLTVT.

The CDR3 reads CASKEGRALHNEQFF. CDR3 DNA sequence: TGTGCCAGCAAGGAGGGGAGGGCTCTTCACAATGAGCAGTTCTTC. The chain employs TRBV27 and TRBJ2-1, with TRBD2 matching 7 bases. The CDR3 loop spans 15 amino acids. Germline values: CDR1 MNHEY, CDR2 SMNVEV (reference sequence). The V segment lost 7 bases and the J segment 5 bases; nucleotides outside the gene matches: 11.